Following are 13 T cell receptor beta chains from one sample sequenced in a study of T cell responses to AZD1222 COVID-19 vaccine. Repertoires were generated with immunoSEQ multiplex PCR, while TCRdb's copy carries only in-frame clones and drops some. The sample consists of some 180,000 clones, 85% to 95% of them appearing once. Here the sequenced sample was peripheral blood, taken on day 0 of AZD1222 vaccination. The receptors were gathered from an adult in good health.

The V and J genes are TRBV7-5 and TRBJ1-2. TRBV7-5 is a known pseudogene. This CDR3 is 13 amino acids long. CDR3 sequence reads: CACVLGGNYGYTF. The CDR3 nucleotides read TGTGCCTGCGTCCTGGGCGGTAACTATGGCTACACCTTC.

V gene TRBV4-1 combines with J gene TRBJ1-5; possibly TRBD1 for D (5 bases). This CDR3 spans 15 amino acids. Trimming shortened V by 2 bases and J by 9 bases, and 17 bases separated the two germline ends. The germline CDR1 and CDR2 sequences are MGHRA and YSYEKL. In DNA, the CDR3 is TGCGCCAGCAGCCAACAGGACACCTCTACCGGGCCCCAGCATTTT. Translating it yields CASSQQDTSTGPQHF.

The CDR3 region is CASSPDRAGQPQHF. The CDR3 DNA sequence: TGTGCCAGCAGCCCAGACAGGGCGGGCCAGCCCCAGCATTTT. The rearrangement uses TRBV6-5 and TRBJ1-5, with 7 positions matching TRBD1. CDR1 and CDR2 (germline): MNHEY, SVGAGI. The trim removed 6 bases at V and 7 bases at J, leaving 9 bases unmatched. The CDR3 has 14 residues.

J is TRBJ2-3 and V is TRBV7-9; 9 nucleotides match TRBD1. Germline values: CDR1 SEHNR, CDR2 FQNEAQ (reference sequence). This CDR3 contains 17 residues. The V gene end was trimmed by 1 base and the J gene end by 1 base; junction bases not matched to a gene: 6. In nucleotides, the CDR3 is TGTGCCAGCAGCTTAGGAGGACAGGGGTGGGGCACAGATACGCAGTATTTT. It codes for CASSLGGQGWGTDTQYF.

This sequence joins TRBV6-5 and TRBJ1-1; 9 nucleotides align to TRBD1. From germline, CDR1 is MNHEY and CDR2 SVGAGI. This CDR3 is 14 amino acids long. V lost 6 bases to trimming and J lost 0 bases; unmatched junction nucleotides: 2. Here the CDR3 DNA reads TGTGCCAGCAGGACAGGGGGGCTGAACACTGAAGCTTTCTTT. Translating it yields CASRTGGLNTEAFF.

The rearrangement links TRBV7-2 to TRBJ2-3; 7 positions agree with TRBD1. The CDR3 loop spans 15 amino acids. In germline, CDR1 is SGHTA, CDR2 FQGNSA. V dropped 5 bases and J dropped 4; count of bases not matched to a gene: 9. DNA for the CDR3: TGTGCCAGCAGCATGGGACAGCTCGGGGCAGATACGCAGTATTTT. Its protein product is CASSMGQLGADTQYF.

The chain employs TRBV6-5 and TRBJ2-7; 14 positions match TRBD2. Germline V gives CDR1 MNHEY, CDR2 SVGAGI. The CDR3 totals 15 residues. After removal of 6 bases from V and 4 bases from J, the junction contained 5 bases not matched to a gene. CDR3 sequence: CASRAGTSGGYEQYF. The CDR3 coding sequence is TGTGCCAGCAGGGCCGGGACTAGCGGGGGTTACGAGCAGTACTTC.

The DNA of the CDR3 is TGTGCCAGCAGCGTGTCCCGGGACAGGGGGCGAGATGAAAAACTGTTTTTT. Its protein is CASSVSRDRGRDEKLFF. V gene TRBV9 combines with J gene TRBJ1-4; 12 bases line up with TRBD1. V was clipped by 2 bases and J by 6 bases; unmatched bases: 8. The CDR3 covers 17 residues. Germline V gene lookup returns CDR1 SGDLS and CDR2 YYNGEE.

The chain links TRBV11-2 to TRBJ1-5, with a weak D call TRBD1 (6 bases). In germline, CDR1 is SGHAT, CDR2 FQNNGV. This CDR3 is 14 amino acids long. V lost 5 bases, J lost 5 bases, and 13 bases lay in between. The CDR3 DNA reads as TGTGCCAGCAGCCGCGCGGGGGCTTATCAGCCCCAGCATTTT. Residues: CASSRAGAYQPQHF.

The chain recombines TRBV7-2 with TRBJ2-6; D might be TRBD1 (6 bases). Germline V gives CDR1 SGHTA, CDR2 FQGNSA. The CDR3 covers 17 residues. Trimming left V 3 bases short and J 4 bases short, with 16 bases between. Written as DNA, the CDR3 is TGTGCCAGCAGCTTGAACAGGGCAGGCTCCGGGGCCAACGTCCTGACTTTC. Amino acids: CASSLNRAGSGANVLTF.

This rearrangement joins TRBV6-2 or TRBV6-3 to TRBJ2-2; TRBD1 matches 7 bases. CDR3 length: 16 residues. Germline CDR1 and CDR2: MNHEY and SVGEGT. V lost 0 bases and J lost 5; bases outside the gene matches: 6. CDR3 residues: CASSYSMTGITGELFF. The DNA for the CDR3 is TGTGCCAGCAGTTACTCAATGACAGGGATTACCGGGGAGCTGTTTTTT.

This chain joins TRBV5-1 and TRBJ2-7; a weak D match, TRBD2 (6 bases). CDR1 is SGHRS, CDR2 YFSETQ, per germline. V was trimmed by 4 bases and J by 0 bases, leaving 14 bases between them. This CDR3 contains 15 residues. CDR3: CASSEGTHDSYEQYF. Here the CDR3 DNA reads TGCGCCAGCAGCGAAGGGACTCACGACTCCTACGAGCAGTACTTC.

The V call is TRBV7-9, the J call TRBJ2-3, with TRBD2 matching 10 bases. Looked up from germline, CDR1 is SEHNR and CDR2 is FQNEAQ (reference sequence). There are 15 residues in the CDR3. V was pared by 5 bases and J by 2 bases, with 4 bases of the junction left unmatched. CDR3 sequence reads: CASSLLAGITDTQYF. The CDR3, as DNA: TGTGCCAGCAGCCTACTAGCGGGGATCACAGATACGCAGTATTTT.